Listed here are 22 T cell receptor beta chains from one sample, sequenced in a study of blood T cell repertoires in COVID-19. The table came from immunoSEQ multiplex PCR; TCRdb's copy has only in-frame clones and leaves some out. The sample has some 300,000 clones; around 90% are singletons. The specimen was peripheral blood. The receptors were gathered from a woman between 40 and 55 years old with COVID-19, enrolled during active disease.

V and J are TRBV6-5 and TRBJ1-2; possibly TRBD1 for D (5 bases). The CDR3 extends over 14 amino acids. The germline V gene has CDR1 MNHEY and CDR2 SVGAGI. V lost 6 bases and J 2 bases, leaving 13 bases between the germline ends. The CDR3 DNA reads TGTGCCAGCAGGGGGGGGGTTTTAAACTATGGCTACACCTTC. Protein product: CASRGGVLNYGYTF.

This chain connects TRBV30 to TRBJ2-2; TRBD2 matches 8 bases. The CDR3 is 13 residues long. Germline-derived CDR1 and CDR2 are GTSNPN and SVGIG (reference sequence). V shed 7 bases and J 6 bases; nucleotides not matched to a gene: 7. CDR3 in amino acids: CASRTSSSGELFF. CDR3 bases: TGTGCCTCTAGGACTAGCTCGTCCGGGGAGCTGTTTTTT.

The CDR3 sequence: CASSPIRQGTGELFF. The CDR3 coding sequence is TGTGCCAGCAGCCCAATACGACAGGGCACCGGGGAGCTGTTTTTT. V gene TRBV3-1 (or the pseudogene TRBV3-2) combines with J gene TRBJ2-2; 7 nucleotides align to TRBD1. J lost 4 bases, V lost 4 bases, and 6 bases had no gene match. Germline lookup yields CDR1 LGHDT and CDR2 YNNKEL (reference sequence). There are 15 residues in the CDR3.

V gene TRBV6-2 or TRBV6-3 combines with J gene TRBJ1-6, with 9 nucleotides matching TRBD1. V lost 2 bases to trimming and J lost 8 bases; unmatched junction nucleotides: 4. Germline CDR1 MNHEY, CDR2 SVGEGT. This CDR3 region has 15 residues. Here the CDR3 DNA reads TGTGCCAGCAGTTACATTGGGACAGGGTATTCACCCCTCCACTTT. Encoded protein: CASSYIGTGYSPLHF.

CDR3 sequence: CASSRDRGYEKLFF. The CDR3 DNA sequence: TGCGCCAGCAGCCGGGACAGAGGCTACGAAAAACTGTTTTTT. The chain couples TRBV4-1 to TRBJ1-4, with 7 bases lining up with TRBD1. The CDR3 totals 14 residues. V shed 4 bases, J shed 8 bases, and the junction held 7 bases outside the gene matches. In germline, CDR1 is MGHRA, CDR2 YSYEKL.

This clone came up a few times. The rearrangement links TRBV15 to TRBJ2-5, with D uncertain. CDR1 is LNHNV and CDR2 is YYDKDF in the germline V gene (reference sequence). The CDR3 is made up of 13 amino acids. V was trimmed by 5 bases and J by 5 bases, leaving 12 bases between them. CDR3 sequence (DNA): TGTGCCACCAGCGTACCAGGTGGGGAGACCCAGTACTTC. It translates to CATSVPGGETQYF.

The CDR3 sequence is CASSSPGLNTEAFF. DNA of the CDR3: TGTGCCAGCAGCTCGCCGGGTTTGAACACTGAAGCTTTCTTT. This rearrangement joins TRBV27 to TRBJ1-1; D remains unclear. The CDR3 is 14 residues long. Germline values: CDR1 MNHEY, CDR2 SMNVEV (reference sequence). Trimming left V 6 bases short and J 0 bases short, with 11 bases between.

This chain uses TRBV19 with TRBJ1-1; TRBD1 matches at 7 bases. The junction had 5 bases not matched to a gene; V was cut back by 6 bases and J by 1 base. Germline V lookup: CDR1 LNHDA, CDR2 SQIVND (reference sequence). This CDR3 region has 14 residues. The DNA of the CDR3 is TGTGCCAGTAGCTCTGACAGGGAGAACACTGAAGCTTTCTTT. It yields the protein CASSSDRENTEAFF.

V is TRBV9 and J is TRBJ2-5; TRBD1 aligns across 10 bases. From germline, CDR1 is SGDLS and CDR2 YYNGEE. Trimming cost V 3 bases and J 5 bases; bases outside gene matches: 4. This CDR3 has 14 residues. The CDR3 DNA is TGTGCCAGCAGCGCGACAGGGGGCGCGGAGACCCAGTACTTC. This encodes CASSATGGAETQYF.

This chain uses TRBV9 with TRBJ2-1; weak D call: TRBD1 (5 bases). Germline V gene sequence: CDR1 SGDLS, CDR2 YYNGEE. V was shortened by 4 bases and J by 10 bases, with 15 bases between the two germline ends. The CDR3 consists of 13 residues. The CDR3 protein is CASSSSQGREQFF. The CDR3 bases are TGTGCCAGCAGCAGCTCCCAGGGTAGGGAGCAGTTCTTC.

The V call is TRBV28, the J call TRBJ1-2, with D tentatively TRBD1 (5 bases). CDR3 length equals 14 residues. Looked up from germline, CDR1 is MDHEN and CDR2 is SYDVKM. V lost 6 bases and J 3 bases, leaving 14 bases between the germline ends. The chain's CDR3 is CASSLEDRYYGYTF. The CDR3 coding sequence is TGTGCCAGCAGCCTAGAAGACAGATACTATGGCTACACCTTC.

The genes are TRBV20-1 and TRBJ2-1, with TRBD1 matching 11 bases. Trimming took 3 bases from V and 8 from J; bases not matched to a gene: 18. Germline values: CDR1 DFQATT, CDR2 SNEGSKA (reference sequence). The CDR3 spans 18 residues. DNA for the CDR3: TGCAGTGCTAGTCGATTCACCACCTCGGACAGGGGGCCCGATGAGCAGTTCTTC. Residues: CSASRFTTSDRGPDEQFF.

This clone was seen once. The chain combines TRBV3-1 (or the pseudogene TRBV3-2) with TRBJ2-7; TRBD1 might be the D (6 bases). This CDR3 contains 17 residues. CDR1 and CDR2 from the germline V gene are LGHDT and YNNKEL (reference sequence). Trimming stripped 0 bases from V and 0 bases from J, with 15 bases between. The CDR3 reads CASSQDLRTALSYEQYF. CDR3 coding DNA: TGTGCCAGCAGCCAAGATCTAAGGACAGCGCTCTCCTACGAGCAGTACTTC.

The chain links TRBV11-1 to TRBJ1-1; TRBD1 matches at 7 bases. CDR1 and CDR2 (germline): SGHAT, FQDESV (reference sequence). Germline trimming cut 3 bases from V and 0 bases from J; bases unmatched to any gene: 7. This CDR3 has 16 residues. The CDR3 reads CASSLGQTYLNTEAFF. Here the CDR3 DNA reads TGTGCCAGCAGCTTGGGACAGACTTACCTGAACACTGAAGCTTTCTTT.

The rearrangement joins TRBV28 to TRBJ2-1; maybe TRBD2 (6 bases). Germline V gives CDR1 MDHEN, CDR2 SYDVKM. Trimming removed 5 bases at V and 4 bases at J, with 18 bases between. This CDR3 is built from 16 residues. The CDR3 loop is CASSVPGTHNYNEQFF. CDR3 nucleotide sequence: TGTGCCAGCAGTGTACCCGGGACTCATAATTACAATGAGCAGTTCTTC.

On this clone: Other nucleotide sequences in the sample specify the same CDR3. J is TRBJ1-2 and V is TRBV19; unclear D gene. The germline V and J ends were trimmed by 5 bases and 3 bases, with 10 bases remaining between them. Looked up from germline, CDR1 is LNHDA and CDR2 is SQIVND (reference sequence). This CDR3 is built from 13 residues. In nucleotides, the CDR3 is TGTGCCAGTAGTCGAAGTGCGGACTATGGCTACACCTTC. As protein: CASSRSADYGYTF.

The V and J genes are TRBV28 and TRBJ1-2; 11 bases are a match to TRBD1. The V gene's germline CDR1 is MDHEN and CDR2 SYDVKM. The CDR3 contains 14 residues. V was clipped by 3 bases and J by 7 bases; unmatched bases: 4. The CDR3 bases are TGTGCCAGCAGTTTGGACAGGGGGCGAGTTGGCTACACCTTC. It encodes CASSLDRGRVGYTF.

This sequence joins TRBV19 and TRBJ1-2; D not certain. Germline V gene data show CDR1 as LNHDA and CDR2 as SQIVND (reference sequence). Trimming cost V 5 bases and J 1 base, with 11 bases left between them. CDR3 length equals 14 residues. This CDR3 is CASSALTVNYGYTF. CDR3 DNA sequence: TGTGCCAGTAGTGCCCTCACAGTTAACTATGGCTACACCTTC.

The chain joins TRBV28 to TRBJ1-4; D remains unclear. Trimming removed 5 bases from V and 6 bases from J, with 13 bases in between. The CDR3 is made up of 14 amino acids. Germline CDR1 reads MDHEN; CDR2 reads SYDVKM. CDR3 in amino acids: CASSGPSMDEKLFF. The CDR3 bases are TGTGCCAGCAGTGGCCCATCCATGGATGAAAAACTGTTTTTT.

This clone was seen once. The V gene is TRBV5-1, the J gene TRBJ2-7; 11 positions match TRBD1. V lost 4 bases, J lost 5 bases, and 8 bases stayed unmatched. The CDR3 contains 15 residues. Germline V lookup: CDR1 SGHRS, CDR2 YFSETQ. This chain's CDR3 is CASSLQPGQGDEQYF. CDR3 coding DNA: TGCGCCAGCAGCCTCCAACCGGGACAGGGGGACGAGCAGTACTTC. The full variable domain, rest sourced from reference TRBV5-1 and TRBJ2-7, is KAGVTQTPRYLIKTRGQQVTLSCSPISGHRSVSWYQQTPGQGLQFLFEYFSETQRNKGNFPGRFSGRQFSNSRSEMNVSTLELGDSALYLCASSLQPGQGDEQYFGPGTRLTVT.

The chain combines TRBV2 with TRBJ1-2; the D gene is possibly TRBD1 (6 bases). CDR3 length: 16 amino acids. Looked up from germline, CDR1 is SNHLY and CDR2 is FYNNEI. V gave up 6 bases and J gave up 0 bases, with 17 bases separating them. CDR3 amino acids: CASSGDIPSSNYGYTF. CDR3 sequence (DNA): TGTGCCAGCAGCGGGGACATTCCATCGTCTAACTATGGCTACACCTTC.

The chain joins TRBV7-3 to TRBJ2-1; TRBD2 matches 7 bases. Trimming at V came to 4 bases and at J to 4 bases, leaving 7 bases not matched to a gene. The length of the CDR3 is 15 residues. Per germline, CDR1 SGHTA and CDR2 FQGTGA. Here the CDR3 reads CASSSGLVIYNEQFF. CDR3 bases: TGTGCCAGCAGCTCCGGACTAGTGATATACAATGAGCAGTTCTTC. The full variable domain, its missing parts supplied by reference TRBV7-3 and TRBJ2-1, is GAGVSQTPSNKVTEKGKYVELRCDPISGHTALYWYRQSLGQGPEFLIYFQGTGAADDSGLPNDRFFAVRPEGSVSTLKIQRTERGDSAVYLCASSSGLVIYNEQFFGPGTRLTVL.